This entry lists 5 T cell receptor beta chains sequenced from one sample in a study of CD8+CD57+ T cells in acquired aplastic anemia (dated by TCRdb to 2016 to 2018). Sequencing was performed on an Illumina HiSeq 2000. Profiling of TCR beta VDJ combinations and CDR3 sequences used genomic DNA as the template. The public reads were reanalyzed by TCRdb: fastp trimming at Q25, MiXCR alignment, in-frame beta chains only. Rows merge per CDR3 protein into single entries with the most common DNA and genes. The sample has fewer than 200,000 distinct CDR3 sequences on record, roughly 48% of them singletons. Together, the top ten hold approximately 1% of the sample. Source material: sorted CD4+, CD8+, or CD8+CD57+ T cells (not recorded which) from PBMCs. The receptors here all came from a human donor in good health.

The V call is TRBV10-2, the J call TRBJ2-1; 13 bases are shared with TRBD2. Germline trimming cut 9 bases from V and 7 bases from J; bases unmatched to any gene: 12. The CDR3 loop spans 16 amino acids. Germline V lookup: CDR1 WSHSY, CDR2 SAAADI. DNA for the CDR3: TGCGCCAGTCTCGGACCGGGACTAGCGGGATTTAATGAGCAGTTCTTC. Translating it yields CASLGPGLAGFNEQFF.

This chain uses TRBV20-1 with TRBJ1-2; unclear D gene. The CDR3 has 12 residues. Looked up from germline, CDR1 is DFQATT and CDR2 is SNEGSKA (reference sequence). V was trimmed by 3 bases and J by 3 bases, leaving 8 bases between them. CDR3 bases: TGCAGTGCTAGCATTGGGGACTATGGCTACACCTTC. Protein product: CSASIGDYGYTF.

The J gene is TRBJ2-5, the V gene TRBV12-3 or TRBV12-4; D is unresolved. Deletions cut 4 bases from V and 7 bases from J, with 7 bases between. This CDR3 region has 11 residues. For the CDR3, the DNA is TGTGCCAGCAGTTCCAAAGGGACCCAGTACTTC. Translated: CASSSKGTQYF.

This clonotype showed up many times. This rearrangement joins TRBV2 to TRBJ1-4; possibly TRBD1 for D (6 bases). The germline CDR1 and CDR2 sequences are SNHLY and FYNNEI. The V gene lost 5 bases and the J gene lost 8 bases, with 15 bases spanning the gap. CDR3 length equals 14 residues. The CDR3 loop reads CASSLQGLREKLFF. The CDR3 bases are TGTGCCAGCAGTCTACAGGGCCTGAGAGAAAAACTGTTTTTT.

This clonotype was counted many times. The rearrangement uses TRBV19 and TRBJ2-5, with D uncertain. Trimming took off 6 bases at V and 2 bases at J, with 10 bases between the two ends. Germline CDR1 reads LNHDA; CDR2 reads SQIVND (reference sequence). The CDR3 is 13 residues long. The CDR3 nucleotides read TGTGCCAGTAGCCGAGTGGGGCAAGAGACCCAGTACTTC. Translating gives CASSRVGQETQYF.